This T cell receptor beta chain was sequenced for a study of cytomegalovirus exposure and HLA in healthy donors. Study-wide findings and caveats: Clonal expansion was found to be greater in HLA-associated TCR beta chains than in equally common others in a later analysis.

This CDR3 comprises 13 residues. Germline V gene lookup returns CDR1 SGHRS and CDR2 YFSETQ. Trimming took 0 bases from V and 7 from J; bases not matched to a gene: 3. Primers: 60 Vbeta forward and 13 Jbeta reverse. Profiling relied on immunoSEQ multiplex PCR, and the TCRdb table lists in-frame clones only, not all of them. There are approximately 160,000 clones in the sample; about 85% occur only once, and 1.3% lies in the top ten. Of note for this clone: What it binds is not known.

The J gene is TRBJ2-7, the V gene TRBV5-1; 8 bases align to TRBD1. The clonotype originates from a man between 50 and 59 years old in good health and CMV-seropositive. The specimen was PBMCs. The CDR3 protein is CASSLGQGSEQYF. The CDR3, as DNA: TGCGCCAGCAGCTTGGGACAGGGGAGTGAGCAGTACTTC.